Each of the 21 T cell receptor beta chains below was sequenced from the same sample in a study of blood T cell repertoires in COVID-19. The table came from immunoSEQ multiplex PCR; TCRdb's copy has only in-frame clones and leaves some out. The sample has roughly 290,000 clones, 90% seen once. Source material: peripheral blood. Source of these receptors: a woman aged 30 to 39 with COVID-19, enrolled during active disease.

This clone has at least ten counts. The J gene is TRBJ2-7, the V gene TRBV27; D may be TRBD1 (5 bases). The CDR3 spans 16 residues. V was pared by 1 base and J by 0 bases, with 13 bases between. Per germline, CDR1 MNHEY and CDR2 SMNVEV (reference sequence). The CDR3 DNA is TGTGCCAGCAGTTTATTGGGGCAGAGTGCCTCCTACGAGCAGTACTTC. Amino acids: CASSLLGQSASYEQYF.

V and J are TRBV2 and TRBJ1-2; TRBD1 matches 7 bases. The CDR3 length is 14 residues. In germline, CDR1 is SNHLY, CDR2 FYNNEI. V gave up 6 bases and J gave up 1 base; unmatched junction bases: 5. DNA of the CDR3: TGTGCCAGCAGAAGCCGGGACAGTAACTATGGCTACACCTTC. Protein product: CASRSRDSNYGYTF.

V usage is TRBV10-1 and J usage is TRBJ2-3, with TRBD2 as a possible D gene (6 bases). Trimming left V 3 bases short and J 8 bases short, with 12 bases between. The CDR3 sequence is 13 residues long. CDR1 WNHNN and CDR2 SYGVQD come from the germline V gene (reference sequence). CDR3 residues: CASSDVWGGTQYF. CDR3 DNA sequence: TGCGCCAGCAGTGACGTTTGGGGAGGTACGCAGTATTTT.

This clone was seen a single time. The CDR3 coding sequence is TGTGCCAGCAGCTTGGCCGGCAGGGGCCCGGACGGGGAGCTGTTTTTT. Protein: CASSLAGRGPDGELFF. This sequence joins TRBV5-6 and TRBJ2-2; weak D call: TRBD1 (6 bases). The germline CDR1 and CDR2 sequences are SGHDT and YYEEEE. Trimming took off 0 bases at V and 7 bases at J, with 16 bases between the two ends. The CDR3 contains 16 residues.

The CDR3 nucleotides are TGCGCCAGCAGGACCTCGGGACAGATTCTTTATAGCTACACCTTC. As protein: CASRTSGQILYSYTF. V usage is TRBV10-2 and J usage is TRBJ1-2, with 7 bases lining up with TRBD1. V trimming: 6 bases; J trimming: 9 bases; junction bases outside the gene matches: 16. This CDR3 has 15 residues. Germline values: CDR1 WSHSY, CDR2 SAAADI.

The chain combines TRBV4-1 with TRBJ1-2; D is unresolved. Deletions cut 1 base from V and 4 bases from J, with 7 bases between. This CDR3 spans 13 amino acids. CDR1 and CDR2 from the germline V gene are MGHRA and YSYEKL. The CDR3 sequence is CASSQGSRYGYTF. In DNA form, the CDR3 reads TGCGCCAGCAGCCAAGGCAGTCGCTATGGCTACACCTTC.

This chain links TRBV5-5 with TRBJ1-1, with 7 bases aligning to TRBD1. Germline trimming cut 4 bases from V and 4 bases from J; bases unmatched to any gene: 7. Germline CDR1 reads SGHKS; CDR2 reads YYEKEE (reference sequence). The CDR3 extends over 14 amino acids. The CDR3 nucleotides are TGTGCCAGCAGCGCCTACAGGGGTGGCACTGAAGCTTTCTTT. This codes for CASSAYRGGTEAFF.

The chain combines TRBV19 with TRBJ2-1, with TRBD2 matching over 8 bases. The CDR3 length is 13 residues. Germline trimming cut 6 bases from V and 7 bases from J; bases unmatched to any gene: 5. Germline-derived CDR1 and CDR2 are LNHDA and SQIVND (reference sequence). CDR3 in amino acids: CASRGLDINEQFF. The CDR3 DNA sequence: TGTGCCAGTAGGGGACTAGATATTAATGAGCAGTTCTTC. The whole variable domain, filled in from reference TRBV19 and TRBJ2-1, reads DGGITQSPKYLFRKEGQNVTLSCEQNLNHDAMYWYRQDPGQGLRLIYYSQIVNDFQKGDIAEGYSVSREKKESFPLTVTSAQKNPTAFYLCASRGLDINEQFFGPGTRLTVL.

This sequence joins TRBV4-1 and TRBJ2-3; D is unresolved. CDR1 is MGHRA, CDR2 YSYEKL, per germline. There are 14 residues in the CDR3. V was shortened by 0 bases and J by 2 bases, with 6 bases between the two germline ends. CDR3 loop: CASSQDSFTDTQYF. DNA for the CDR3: TGCGCCAGCAGCCAAGATAGTTTCACAGATACGCAGTATTTT.

CDR3 in DNA: TGTGCCAGCAGTCGGGGACTGATCCAAGAGACCCAGTACTTC. Amino acids: CASSRGLIQETQYF. The chain links TRBV2 to TRBJ2-5, with D perhaps TRBD2 (6 bases). Per the germline V gene, CDR1 is SNHLY and CDR2 is FYNNEI. This CDR3 contains 14 residues. Trimming cost V 5 bases and J 1 base, with 11 bases left between them.

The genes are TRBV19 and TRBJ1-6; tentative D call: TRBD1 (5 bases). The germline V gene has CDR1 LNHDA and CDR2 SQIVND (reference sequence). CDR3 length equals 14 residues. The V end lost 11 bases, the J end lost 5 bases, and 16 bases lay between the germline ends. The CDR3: CAPTHAGDNSPLHF. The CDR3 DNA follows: TGTGCCCCCACACACGCGGGGGATAATTCACCCCTCCACTTT.

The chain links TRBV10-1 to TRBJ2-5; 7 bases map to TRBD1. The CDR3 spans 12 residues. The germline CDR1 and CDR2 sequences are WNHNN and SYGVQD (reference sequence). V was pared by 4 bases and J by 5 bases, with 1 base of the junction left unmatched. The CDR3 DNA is TGCGCCAGCAGTGGACAGGGTGAGACCCAGTACTTC. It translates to CASSGQGETQYF.

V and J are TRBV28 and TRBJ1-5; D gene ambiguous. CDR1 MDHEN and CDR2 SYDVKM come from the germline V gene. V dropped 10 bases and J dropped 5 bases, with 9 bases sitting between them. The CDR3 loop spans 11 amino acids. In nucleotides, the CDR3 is TGTGCCACCCTCTCGGATCAGCCCCAGCATTTT. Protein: CATLSDQPQHF.

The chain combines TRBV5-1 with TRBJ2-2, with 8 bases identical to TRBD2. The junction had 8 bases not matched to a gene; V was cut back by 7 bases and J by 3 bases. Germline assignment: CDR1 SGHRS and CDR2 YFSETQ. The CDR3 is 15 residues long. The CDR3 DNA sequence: TGCGCCAGCGACTCGGGGGGGGACCACACCGGGGAGCTGTTTTTT. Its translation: CASDSGGDHTGELFF.

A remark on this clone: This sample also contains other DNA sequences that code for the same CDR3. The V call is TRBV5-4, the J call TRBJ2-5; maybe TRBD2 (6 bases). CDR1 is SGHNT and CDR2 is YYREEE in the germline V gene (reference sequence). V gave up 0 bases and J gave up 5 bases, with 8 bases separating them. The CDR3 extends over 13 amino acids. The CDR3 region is CASSLAGGETQYF. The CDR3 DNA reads TGTGCCAGCAGCTTGGCCGGAGGGGAGACCCAGTACTTC.

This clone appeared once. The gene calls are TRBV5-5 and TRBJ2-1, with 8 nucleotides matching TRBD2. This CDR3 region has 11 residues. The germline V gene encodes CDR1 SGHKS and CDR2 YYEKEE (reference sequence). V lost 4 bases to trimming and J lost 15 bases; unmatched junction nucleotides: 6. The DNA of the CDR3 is TGTGCCAGCAGCGGCACTAGCGGTTGGTTCTTC. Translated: CASSGTSGWFF.

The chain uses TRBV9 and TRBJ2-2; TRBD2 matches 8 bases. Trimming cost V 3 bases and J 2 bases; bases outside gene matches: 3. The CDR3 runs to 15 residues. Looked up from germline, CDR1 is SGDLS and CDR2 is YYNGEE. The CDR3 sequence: CASSATSGNTGELFF. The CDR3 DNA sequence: TGTGCCAGCAGCGCCACTAGCGGTAACACCGGGGAGCTGTTTTTT.

The CDR3 nucleotides read TGTGCCTGGAGCCCTAGGAGAGCCCCAAGAGGCTACACCTTC. The encoded protein is CAWSPRRAPRGYTF. The genes are TRBV30 and TRBJ1-2; D uncertain. Trimming removed 3 bases from V and 8 bases from J, with 19 bases in between. Germline lookup yields CDR1 GTSNPN and CDR2 SVGIG (reference sequence). The CDR3 has 14 amino acids.

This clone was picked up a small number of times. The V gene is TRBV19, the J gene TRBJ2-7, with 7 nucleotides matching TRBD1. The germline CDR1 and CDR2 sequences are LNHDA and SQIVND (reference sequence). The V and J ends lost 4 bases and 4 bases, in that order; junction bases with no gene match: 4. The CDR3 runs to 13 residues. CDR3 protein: CASSTGTVYEQYF. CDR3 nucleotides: TGTGCCAGTAGTACAGGGACAGTATACGAGCAGTACTTC.

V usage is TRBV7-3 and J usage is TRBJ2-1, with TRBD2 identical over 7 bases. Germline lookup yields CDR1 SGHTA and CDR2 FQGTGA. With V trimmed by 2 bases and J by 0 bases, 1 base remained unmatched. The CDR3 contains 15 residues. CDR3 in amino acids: CASSLGRASYNEQFF. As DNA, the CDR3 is TGTGCCAGCAGCTTAGGGAGGGCCTCCTACAATGAGCAGTTCTTC.

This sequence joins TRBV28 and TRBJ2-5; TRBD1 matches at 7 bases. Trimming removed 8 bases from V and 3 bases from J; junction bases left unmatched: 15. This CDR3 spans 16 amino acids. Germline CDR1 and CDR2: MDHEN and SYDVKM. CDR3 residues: CASRLRQGLSEETQYF. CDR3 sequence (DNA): TGTGCCAGCCGCCTTAGACAGGGCCTCAGCGAAGAGACCCAGTACTTC.